Listed below are T cell receptor beta chains from one sample, sequenced in a study of PD-1 blockade in mismatch repair-deficient tumors. TCRdb keeps only in-frame clones here, not all; method: immunoSEQ multiplex PCR. The sample lists 90,000 to 120,000 clones, 82% seen once, with 6.3% in the top ten. Sequenced material: peripheral blood, taken roughly eight months after starting pembrolizumab. These TCRs come from an adult with mismatch repair-deficient cancer. The CDR3 runs from the conserved cysteine through the conserved F or W. The D gene is left open where the match is weak. Not all rows give a size; the values are once, few, many and, for expanded clones, a class.

TRBV27	NA	TRBJ1-2	19	NA	CASSLSPRNSQGVGNGYTF	TGTGCCAGCAGTTTATCCCCCCGGAATTCACAGGGAGTTGGGAATGGCTACACCTTC
TRBV7-9	NA	TRBJ1-3	17	TRBD1	CASSPPLDRASGNTIYF	TGTGCCAGCAGCCCGCCTCTTGACAGGGCCTCTGGAAACACCATATATTTT
TRBV6-1	NA	TRBJ1-3	21	NA	CASSEAAKTAGSRHSGNTIYF	TGTGCCAGCAGTGAAGCGGCTAAAACAGCTGGGTCTAGGCACTCTGGAAACACCATATATTTT
TRBV4-2	NA	TRBJ2-3	16	NA	CASSQDGGASTDTQYF	TGTGCCAGCAGCCAAGACGGCGGGGCAAGCACAGATACGCAGTATTTT
TRBV5-1	once	TRBJ2-1	16	TRBD2	CASSLDRDYTVVEQFF	TGCGCCAGCAGCTTGGACCGGGACTACACCGTTGTTGAGCAGTTCTTC
TRBV5-1	NA	TRBJ2-4	14	TRBD1	CASSFGQGENIQYF	TGCGCCAGCAGCTTTGGACAGGGAGAAAACATTCAGTACTTC
TRBV6-1	NA	TRBJ1-2	14	NA	CASSDRDGPYGYTF	TGTGCCAGCAGCGATCGGGACGGACCCTATGGCTACACCTTC
TRBV13	NA	TRBJ2-2	16	TRBD1	CASSGRDRGVPGELFF	TGTGCCAGCAGCGGCAGGGACAGGGGCGTACCCGGGGAGCTGTTTTTT
TRBV6-9	NA	TRBJ2-5	14	TRBD1	CASRYYRGWKTQYF	TGTGCCAGCAGGTACTACAGGGGGTGGAAGACCCAGTACTTC
TRBV6-1	NA	TRBJ1-2	14	TRBD1	CASSSGQGALGYTF	TGTGCCAGCAGTAGCGGACAGGGGGCGCTTGGCTACACCTTC
TRBV9	NA	TRBJ2-7	14	TRBD2	CASSVEAGGGEQYF	TGTGCCAGCAGCGTAGAAGCGGGAGGCGGCGAGCAGTACTTC